Included here is one T cell receptor (beta chain) sequence, with context. Its antigen is as yet unknown. The sample belongs to a study of T cell responses to AZD1222 COVID-19 vaccine. General study results and limits: A rise in Spike-specific TCR breadth and depth followed two AZD1222 doses. The span of vaccine-associated CD4 TCRs extended across spike, with dominance at 160-218 and 743-854.

In germline, CDR1 is MDHEN, CDR2 SYDVKM. This CDR3 region has 15 residues. The V end lost 5 bases, the J end lost 5 bases, and 19 bases lay between the germline ends. This table comes from immunoSEQ multiplex PCR, and its TCRdb copy is limited to in-frame clones, with some not included. The sample holds 150,000 to 200,000 clones, about 93% seen once. The TCR sequence derives from an adult who received the AZD1222 COVID-19 vaccine. The rearrangement links TRBV28 to TRBJ2-7, with D perhaps matching TRBD1 (6 bases). The sequencing used peripheral blood, collected 28 days after the second AZD1222 dose. The chain's CDR3 is CASSPTNTGSNEQYF. The CDR3 nucleotides are TGTGCCAGCAGTCCTACCAACACAGGGTCCAACGAGCAGTACTTC.